This paragraph covers one T cell receptor beta chain sequence. What it binds is unknown. Naive CD8 populations comprised CD45RO-negative cells positively selected for CCR7, excluding terminally differentiated effector memory CD45RA+ cells. In germline, CDR1 is SNHLY, CDR2 FYNNEI. This CDR3 contains 15 residues. The V segment lost 3 bases and the J segment 5 bases; nucleotides outside the gene matches: 9. This entry comes from a study of shared clonotypes between healthy human individuals. In the study overall: CD8 memory received one plate per donor, CD8 naive two, CD4 memory three and CD4 naive three.

Study-wide results and caveats: The four-donor shared clonotypes exceeded non-shared clonotypes in generation probability, with non-shared ones scoring lower. An anticipated effect of sequencing depth on clonotype sharing among donors was recognized.

Several immunoSEQ plates held equal portions of the genomic DNA taken from each subset. The method was immunoSEQ multiplex PCR; TCRdb's version includes in-frame clones alone and lacks a portion of them. The sample holds 2 million or so clones, just under 95% seen once. The sample was naive CD8+ T cells sorted from blood. The receptor's source is a man aged 18 to 30 in good health. The chain combines TRBV2 with TRBJ1-1; 7 nucleotides match TRBD1. DNA of the CDR3: TGTGCCAGCAGTGAGGGAGGGGGCTGGCGGACTGAAGCTTTCTTT. Amino acid sequence: CASSEGGGWRTEAFF.